This T cell receptor (beta chain) emerged from a study of T cell responses to AZD1222 COVID-19 vaccine. The repertoire was sequenced with immunoSEQ multiplex PCR; TCRdb's copy has only in-frame clones and lacks some. The sample has approximately 140,000 clones, roughly 90% seen once. V was clipped by 2 bases and J by 0 bases, with 7 bases between them. This CDR3 comprises 14 residues. CDR1 is SGHVS, CDR2 FQNEAQ, per germline. The source material was peripheral blood, sampled 28 days after the second AZD1222 dose. The sequence came from an adult who received the AZD1222 COVID-19 vaccine. The chain carries TRBV7-8 and TRBJ1-1; D remains unclear. The CDR3 protein is CASSLYRVNTEAFF. Written as DNA, the CDR3 is TGTGCCAGCAGCTTATATCGGGTGAACACTGAAGCTTTCTTT.